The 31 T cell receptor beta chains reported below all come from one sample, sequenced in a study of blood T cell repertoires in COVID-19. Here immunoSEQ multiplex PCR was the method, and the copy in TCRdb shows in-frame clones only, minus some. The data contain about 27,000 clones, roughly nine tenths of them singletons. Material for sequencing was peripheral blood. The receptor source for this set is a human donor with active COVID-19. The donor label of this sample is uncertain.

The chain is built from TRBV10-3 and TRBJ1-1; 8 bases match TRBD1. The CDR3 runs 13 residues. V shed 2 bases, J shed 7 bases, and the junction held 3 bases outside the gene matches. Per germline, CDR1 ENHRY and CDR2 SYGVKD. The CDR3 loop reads CAISEVGQGEAFF. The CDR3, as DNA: TGTGCCATCAGTGAGGTTGGACAGGGTGAAGCTTTCTTT.

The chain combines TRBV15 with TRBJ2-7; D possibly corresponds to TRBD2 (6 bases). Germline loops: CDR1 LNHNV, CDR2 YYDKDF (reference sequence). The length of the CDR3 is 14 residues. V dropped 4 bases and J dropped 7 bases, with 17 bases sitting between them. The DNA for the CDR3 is TGTGCCACCAGCAAACTCCCTTCTGGGGGGGAGCAGTACTTC. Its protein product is CATSKLPSGGEQYF. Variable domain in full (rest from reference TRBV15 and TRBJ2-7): DAMVIQNPRYQVTQFGKPVTLSCSQTLNHNVMYWYQQKSSQAPKLLFHYYDKDFNNEADTPDNFQSRRPNTSFCFLDIRSPGLGDTAMYLCATSKLPSGGEQYFGPGTRLTVT.

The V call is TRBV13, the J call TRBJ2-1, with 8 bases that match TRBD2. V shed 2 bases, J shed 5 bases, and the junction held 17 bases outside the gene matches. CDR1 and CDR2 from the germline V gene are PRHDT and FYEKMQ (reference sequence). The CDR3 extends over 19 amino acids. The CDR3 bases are TGTGCCAGCAGCTTAAGACCCCCTAGCGGGTGGACCCCTCACAATGAGCAGTTCTTC. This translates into CASSLRPPSGWTPHNEQFF. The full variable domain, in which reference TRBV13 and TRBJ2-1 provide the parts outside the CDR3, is AAGVIQSPRHLIKEKRETATLKCYPIPRHDTVYWYQQGPGQDPQFLISFYEKMQSDKGSIPDRFSAQQFSDYHSELNMSSLELGDSALYFCASSLRPPSGWTPHNEQFFGPGTRLTVL.

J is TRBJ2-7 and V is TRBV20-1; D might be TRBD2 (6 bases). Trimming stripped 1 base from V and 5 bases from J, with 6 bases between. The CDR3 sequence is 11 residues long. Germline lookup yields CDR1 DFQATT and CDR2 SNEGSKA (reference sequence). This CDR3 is CSARGGDEQYF. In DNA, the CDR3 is TGCAGTGCTAGAGGGGGGGACGAGCAGTACTTC.

Here the CDR3 DNA reads TGTGCCAGCAGCTTCATGGGCGGGACGATCACCGGGGAGCTGTTTTTT. Protein sequence: CASSFMGGTITGELFF. The chain links TRBV5-4 to TRBJ2-2, with D possibly TRBD2 on 6 matching bases. Germline V lookup: CDR1 SGHNT, CDR2 YYREEE (reference sequence). V lost 2 bases and J 4 bases, leaving 15 bases between the germline ends. CDR3 length: 16 residues.

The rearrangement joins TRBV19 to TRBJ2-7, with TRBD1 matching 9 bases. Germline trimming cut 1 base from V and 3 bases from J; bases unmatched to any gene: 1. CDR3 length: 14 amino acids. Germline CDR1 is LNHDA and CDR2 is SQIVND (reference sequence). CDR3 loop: CASSIGTGVYEQYF. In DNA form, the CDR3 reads TGTGCCAGTAGTATAGGGACAGGGGTCTACGAGCAGTACTTC.

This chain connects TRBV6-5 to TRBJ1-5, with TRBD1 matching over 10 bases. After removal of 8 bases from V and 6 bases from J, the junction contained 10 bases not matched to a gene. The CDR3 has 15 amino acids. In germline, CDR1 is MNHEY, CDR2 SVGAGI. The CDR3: CASGFGTGESQPQHF. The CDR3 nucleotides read TGTGCCAGCGGGTTCGGGACAGGGGAAAGTCAGCCCCAGCATTTT.

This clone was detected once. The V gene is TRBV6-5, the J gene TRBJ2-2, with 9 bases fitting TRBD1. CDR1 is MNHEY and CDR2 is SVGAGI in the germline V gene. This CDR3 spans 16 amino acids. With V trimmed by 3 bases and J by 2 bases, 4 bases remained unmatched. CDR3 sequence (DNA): TGTGCCAGCAGTTATAGGGACAGGGTAAACACCGGGGAGCTGTTTTTT. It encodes CASSYRDRVNTGELFF.

Here the CDR3 DNA reads TGTGCCAGCAGCCCCCGCGGGGAGCTGTTTTTT. Amino acid sequence: CASSPRGELFF. This chain joins TRBV7-8 and TRBJ2-2; the D is unclear. Trimming shortened V by 5 bases and J by 7 bases, and 5 bases separated the two germline ends. CDR3 length: 11 amino acids. The V gene's germline CDR1 is SGHVS and CDR2 FQNEAQ.

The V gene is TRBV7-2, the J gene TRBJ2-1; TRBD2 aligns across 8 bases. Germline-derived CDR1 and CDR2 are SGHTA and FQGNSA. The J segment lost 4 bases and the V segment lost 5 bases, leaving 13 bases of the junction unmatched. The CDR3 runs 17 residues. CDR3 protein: CASSPQLAGLVYNEQFF. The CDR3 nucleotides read TGTGCCAGCAGCCCACAATTAGCGGGACTCGTATACAATGAGCAGTTCTTC.

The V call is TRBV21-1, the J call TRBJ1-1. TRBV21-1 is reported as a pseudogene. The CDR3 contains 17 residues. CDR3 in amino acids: CASSKEEDILVNTEAFF. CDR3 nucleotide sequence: TGTGCCAGCAGCAAAGAAGAGGATATTCTTGTGAACACTGAAGCTTTCTTT.

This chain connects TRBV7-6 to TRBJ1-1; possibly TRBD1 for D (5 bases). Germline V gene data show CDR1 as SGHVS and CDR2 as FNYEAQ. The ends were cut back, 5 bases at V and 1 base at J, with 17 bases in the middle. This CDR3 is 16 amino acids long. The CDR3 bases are TGTGCCAGCAGCGACGTGCTAATTCAGGGGAACACTGAAGCTTTCTTT. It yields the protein CASSDVLIQGNTEAFF.

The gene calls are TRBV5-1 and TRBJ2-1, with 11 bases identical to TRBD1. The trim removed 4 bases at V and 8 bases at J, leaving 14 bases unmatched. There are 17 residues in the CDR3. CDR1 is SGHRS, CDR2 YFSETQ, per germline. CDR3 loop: CASSPGGGTGGIYEQFF. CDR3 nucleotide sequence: TGCGCCAGCAGCCCGGGAGGCGGGACAGGGGGGATCTATGAGCAGTTCTTC.

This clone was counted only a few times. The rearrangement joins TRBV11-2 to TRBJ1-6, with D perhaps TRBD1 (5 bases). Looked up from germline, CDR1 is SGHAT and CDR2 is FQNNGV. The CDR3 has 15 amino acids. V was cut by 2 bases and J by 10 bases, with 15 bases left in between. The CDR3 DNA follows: TGTGCCAGCAGCTTATTGGGGCGGCTTAGCTCACCCCTCCACTTT. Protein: CASSLLGRLSSPLHF.

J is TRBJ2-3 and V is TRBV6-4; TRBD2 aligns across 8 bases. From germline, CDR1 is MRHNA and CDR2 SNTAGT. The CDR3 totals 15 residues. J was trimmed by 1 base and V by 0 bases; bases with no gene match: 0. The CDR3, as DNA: TGTGCCAGCAGTGACTCTAGCGGGGGCACAGATACGCAGTATTTT. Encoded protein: CASSDSSGGTDTQYF.

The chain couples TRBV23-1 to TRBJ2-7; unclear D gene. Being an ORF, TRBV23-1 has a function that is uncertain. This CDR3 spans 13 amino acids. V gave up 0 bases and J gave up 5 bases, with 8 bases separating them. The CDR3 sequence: CASSQSLPDEQYF. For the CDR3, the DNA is TGCGCCAGCAGTCAATCGTTGCCAGACGAGCAGTACTTC.

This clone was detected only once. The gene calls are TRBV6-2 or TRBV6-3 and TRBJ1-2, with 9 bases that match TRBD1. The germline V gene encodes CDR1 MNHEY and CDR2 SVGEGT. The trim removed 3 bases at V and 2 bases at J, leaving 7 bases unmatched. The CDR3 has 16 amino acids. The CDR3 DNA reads TGTGCCAGCAGTTATCCGGACAGGGGACTAAACTATGGCTACACCTTC. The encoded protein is CASSYPDRGLNYGYTF.

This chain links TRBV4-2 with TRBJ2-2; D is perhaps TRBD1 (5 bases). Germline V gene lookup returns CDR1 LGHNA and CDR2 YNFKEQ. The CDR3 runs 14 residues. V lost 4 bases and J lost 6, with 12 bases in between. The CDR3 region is CASSLAGPAGELFF. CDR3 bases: TGTGCCAGCAGCCTAGCAGGGCCGGCCGGGGAGCTGTTTTTT.

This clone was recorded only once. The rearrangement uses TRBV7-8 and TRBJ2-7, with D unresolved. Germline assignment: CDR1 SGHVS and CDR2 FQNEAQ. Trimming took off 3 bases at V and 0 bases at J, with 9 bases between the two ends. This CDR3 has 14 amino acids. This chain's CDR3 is CASSLTEFSYEQYF. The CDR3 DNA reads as TGTGCCAGCAGCTTGACTGAATTCTCCTACGAGCAGTACTTC.

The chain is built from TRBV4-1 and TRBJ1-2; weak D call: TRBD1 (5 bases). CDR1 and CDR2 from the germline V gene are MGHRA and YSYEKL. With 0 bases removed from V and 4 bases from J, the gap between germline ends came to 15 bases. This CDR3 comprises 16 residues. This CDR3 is CASSQDMAGPSYGYTF. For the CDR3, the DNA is TGCGCCAGCAGCCAAGATATGGCAGGGCCTAGCTATGGCTACACCTTC.

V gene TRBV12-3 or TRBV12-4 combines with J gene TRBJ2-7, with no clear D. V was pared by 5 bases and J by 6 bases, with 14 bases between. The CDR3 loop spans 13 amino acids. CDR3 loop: CASSVLGGSEQYF. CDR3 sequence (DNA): TGTGCCAGCAGTGTTCTCGGCGGCTCCGAGCAGTACTTC.

The CDR3, as DNA: TGCAGCGTTGCGGTGACAGGGGGCTTTCAGCCCCAGCATTTT. Translation: CSVAVTGGFQPQHF. This rearrangement joins TRBV29-1 to TRBJ1-5, with 10 bases matching TRBD1. CDR1 is SQVTM, CDR2 ANQGSEA, per germline. The ends lost 4 bases at V and 6 bases at J; junction bases unmatched: 6. The CDR3 contains 14 residues.

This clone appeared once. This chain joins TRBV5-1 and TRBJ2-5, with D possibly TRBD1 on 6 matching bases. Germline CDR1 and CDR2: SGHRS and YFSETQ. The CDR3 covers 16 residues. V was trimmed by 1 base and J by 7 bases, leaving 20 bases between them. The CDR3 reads CASSLWGSGVRATQYF. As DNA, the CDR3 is TGCGCCAGCAGCTTGTGGGGATCAGGGGTTCGGGCGACCCAGTACTTC.

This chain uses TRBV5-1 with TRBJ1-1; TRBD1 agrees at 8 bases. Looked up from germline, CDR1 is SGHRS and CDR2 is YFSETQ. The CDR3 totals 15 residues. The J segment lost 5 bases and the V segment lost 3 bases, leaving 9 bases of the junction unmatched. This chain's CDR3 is CASSSRTGPGTEAFF. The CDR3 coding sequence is TGCGCCAGCAGCTCCCGGACAGGGCCAGGGACTGAAGCTTTCTTT.

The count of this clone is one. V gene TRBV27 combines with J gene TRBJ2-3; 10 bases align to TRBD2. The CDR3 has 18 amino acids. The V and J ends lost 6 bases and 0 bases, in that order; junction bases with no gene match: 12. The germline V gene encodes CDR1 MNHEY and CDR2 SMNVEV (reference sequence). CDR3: CASSKTSGYRPSTDTQYF. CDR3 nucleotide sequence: TGTGCCAGCAGCAAGACTAGCGGGTATAGACCTAGCACAGATACGCAGTATTTT.

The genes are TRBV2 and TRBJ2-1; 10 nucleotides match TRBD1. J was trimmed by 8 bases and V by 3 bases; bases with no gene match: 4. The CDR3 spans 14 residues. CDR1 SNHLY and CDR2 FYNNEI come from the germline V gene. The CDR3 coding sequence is TGTGCCAGCAGTGAGGACAGGGGGAACCATGAGCAGTTCTTC. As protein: CASSEDRGNHEQFF.

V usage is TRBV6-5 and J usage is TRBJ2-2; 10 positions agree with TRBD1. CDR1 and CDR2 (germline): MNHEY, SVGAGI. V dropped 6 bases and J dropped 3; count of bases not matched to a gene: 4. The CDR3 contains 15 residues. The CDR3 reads CASRLGTGDTGELFF. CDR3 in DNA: TGTGCCAGCAGACTCGGGACAGGGGACACCGGGGAGCTGTTTTTT.

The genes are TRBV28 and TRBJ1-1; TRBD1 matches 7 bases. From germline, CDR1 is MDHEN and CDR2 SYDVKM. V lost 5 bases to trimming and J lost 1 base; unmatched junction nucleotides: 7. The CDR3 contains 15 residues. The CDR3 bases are TGTGCCAGCAGTGTAGGGGGCGCGGGGAACACTGAAGCTTTCTTT. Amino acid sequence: CASSVGGAGNTEAFF. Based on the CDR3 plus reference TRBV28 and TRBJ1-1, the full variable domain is DVKVTQSSRYLVKRTGEKVFLECVQDMDHENMFWYRQDPGLGLRLIYFSYDVKMKEKGDIPEGYSVSREKKERFSLILESASTNQTSMYLCASSVGGAGNTEAFFGQGTRLTVV.

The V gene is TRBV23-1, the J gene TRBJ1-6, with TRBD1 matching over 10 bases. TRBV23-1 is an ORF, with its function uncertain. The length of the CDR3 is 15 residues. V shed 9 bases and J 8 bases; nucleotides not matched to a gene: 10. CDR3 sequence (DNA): TGCGCCAGGTCACTCACCGGGACAGGGGATTCACCCCTCCACTTT. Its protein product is CARSLTGTGDSPLHF.

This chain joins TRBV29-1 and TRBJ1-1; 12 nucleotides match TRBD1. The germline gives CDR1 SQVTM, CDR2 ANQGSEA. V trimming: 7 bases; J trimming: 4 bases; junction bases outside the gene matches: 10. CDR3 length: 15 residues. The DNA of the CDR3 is TGCAGCGGACTGGGACAGGGGGCGGGTAGCACTGAAGCTTTCTTT. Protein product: CSGLGQGAGSTEAFF.

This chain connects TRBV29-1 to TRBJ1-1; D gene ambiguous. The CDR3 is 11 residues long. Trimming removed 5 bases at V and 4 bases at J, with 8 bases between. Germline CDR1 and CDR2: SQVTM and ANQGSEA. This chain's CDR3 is CSVMRSTEAFF. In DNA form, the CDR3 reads TGCAGCGTTATGAGGAGCACTGAAGCTTTCTTT.